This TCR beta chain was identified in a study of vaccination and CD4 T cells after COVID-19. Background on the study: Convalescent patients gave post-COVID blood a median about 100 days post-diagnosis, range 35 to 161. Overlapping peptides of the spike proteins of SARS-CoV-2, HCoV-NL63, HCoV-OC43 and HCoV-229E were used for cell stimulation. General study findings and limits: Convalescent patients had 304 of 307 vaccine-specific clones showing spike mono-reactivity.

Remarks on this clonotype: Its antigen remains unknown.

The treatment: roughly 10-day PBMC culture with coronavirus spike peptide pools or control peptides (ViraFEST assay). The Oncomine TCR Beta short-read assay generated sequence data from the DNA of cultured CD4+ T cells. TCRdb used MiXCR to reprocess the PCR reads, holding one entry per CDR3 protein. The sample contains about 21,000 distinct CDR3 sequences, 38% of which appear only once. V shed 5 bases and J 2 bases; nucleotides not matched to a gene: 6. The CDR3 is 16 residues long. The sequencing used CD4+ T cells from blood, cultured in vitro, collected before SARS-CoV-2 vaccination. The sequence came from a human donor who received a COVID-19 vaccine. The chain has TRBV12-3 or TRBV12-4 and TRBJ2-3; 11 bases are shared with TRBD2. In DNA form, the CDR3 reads TGTGCCAGCAGTAAGACTAGCGGGGTCTTCACAGATACGCAGTATTTT. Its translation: CASSKTSGVFTDTQYF.